The entry below gives a single T cell receptor beta chain sequence along with its context. Produced via immunoSEQ multiplex PCR; TCRdb's table is partial and in-frame only. The sample gives roughly 100,000 clones, almost 85% of which show up once; 9.5% to 10% is in the top ten. The data stem from a study of blood T cell repertoires in COVID-19. The TCR was taken from a man between 35 and 55 years old with active or convalescent COVID-19. The sample consisted of peripheral blood.

CDR3 in amino acids: CASSPVEGGGYTF. The CDR3 coding sequence is TGTGCCAGCAGCCCAGTCGAGGGAGGTGGCTACACCTTC. The chain joins TRBV6-5 to TRBJ1-2; no definite D call. V was clipped by 6 bases and J by 7 bases, with 15 bases between them. Germline lookup yields CDR1 MNHEY and CDR2 SVGAGI. The CDR3 runs 13 residues.